This T cell receptor beta chain was retrieved from a study of T-cell memory formation after mild COVID-19. With V trimmed by 5 bases and J by 6 bases, 3 bases remained unmatched. Germline loops: CDR1 LNHNV, CDR2 YYDKDF (reference sequence). The CDR3 totals 13 residues. TCRdb reprocessed the 5' RACE reads via MiXCR and lists one record per CDR3 protein. The sample carries fewer than 550,000 distinct CDR3 sequences, around 19% recorded once. This sequence originates from an adult woman who had mild COVID-19 (a few samples of this study predate the infection). Cell type and time point are not known. Sequencing was carried out using PBMCs or a T cell subset sorted from them (not recorded which). J is TRBJ2-1 and V is TRBV15, with TRBD2 matching over 8 bases. CDR3 nucleotides: TGTGCCACCAGCGGCGGGAGGTCCAATGAGCAGTTCTTC. This sequence encodes CATSGGRSNEQFF.